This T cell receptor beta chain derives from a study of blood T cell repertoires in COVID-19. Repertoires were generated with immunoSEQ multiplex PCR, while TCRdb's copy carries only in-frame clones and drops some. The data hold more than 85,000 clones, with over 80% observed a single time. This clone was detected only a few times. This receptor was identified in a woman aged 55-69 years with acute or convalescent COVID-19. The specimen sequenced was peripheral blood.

The CDR3 bases are TGTGCCAGCAGCCCCACAGGGAGCCATGGCTACACCTTC. Protein sequence: CASSPTGSHGYTF. The chain recombines TRBV5-6 with TRBJ1-2; perhaps TRBD1 as D (6 bases). This CDR3 contains 13 residues. Germline loops: CDR1 SGHDT, CDR2 YYEEEE. Trimming shortened V by 4 bases and J by 6 bases, and 13 bases separated the two germline ends.